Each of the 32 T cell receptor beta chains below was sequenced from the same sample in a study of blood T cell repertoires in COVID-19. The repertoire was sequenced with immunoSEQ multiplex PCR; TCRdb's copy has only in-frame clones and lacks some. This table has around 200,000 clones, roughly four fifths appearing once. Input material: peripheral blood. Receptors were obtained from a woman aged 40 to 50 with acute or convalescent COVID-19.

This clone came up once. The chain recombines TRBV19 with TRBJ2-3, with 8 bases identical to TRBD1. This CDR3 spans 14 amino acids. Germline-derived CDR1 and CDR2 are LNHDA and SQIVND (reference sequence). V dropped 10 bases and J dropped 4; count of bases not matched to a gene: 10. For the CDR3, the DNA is TGTGCCACCGCAGACAGGGGTGGCGCAGATACGCAGTATTTT. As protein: CATADRGGADTQYF.

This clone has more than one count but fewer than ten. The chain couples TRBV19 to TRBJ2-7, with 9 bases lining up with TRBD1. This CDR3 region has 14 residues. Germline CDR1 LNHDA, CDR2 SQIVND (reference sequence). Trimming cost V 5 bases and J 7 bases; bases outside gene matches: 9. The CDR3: CASSSTGGGREQYF. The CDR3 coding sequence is TGTGCCAGTAGTTCGACAGGGGGTGGACGTGAGCAGTACTTC. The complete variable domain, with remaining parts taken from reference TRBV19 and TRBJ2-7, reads DGGITQSPKYLFRKEGQNVTLSCEQNLNHDAMYWYRQDPGQGLRLIYYSQIVNDFQKGDIAEGYSVSREKKESFPLTVTSAQKNPTAFYLCASSSTGGGREQYFGPGTRLTVT.

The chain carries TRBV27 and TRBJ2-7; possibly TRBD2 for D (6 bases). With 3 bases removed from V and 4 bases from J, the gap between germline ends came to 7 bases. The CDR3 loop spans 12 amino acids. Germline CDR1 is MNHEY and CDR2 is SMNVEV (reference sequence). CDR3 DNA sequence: TGTGCCAGCAGTTTGGGGGGTTACGAGCAGTACTTC. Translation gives CASSLGGYEQYF.

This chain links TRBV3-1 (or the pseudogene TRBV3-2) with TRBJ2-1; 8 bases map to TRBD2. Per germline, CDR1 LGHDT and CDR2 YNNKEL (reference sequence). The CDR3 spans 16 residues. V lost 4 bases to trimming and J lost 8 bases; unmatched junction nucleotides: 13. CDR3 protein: CASSLLRVGRAYEQFF. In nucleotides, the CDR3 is TGTGCCAGCAGCCTCCTCAGGGTCGGGAGGGCCTATGAGCAGTTCTTC.

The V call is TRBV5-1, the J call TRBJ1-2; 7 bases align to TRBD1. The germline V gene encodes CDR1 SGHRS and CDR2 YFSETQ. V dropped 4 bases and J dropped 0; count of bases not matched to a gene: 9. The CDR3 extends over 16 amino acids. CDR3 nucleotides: TGCGCCAGCAGCCGACAGGGAGGAGACACTAACTATGGCTACACCTTC. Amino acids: CASSRQGGDTNYGYTF.

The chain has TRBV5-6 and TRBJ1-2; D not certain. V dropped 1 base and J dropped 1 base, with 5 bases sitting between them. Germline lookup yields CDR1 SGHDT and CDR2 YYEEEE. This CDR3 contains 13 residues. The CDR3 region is CASSLPVNYGYTF. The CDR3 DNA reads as TGTGCCAGCAGCTTGCCCGTTAACTATGGCTACACCTTC.

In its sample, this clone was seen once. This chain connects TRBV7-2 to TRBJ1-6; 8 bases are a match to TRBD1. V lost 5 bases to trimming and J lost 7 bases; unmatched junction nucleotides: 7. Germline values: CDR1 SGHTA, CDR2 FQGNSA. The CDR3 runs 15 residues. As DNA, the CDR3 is TGTGCCAGCAGCACCGGGACAGGAGGGAATTCACCCCTCCACTTT. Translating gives CASSTGTGGNSPLHF. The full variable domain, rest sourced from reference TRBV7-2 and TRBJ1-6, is GAGVSQSPSNKVTEKGKDVELRCDPISGHTALYWYRQSLGQGLEFLIYFQGNSAPDKSGLPSDRFSAERTGGSVSTLTIQRTQQEDSAVYLCASSTGTGGNSPLHFGNGTRLTVT.

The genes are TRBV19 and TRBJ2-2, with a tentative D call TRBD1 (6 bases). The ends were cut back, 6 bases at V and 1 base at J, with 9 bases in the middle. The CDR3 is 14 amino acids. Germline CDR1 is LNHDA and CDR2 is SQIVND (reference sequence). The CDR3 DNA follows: TGTGCCAGTAGACAGGGAGAGAACACCGGGGAGCTGTTTTTT. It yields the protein CASRQGENTGELFF. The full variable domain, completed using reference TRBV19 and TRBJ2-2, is DGGITQSPKYLFRKEGQNVTLSCEQNLNHDAMYWYRQDPGQGLRLIYYSQIVNDFQKGDIAEGYSVSREKKESFPLTVTSAQKNPTAFYLCASRQGENTGELFFGEGSRLTVL.

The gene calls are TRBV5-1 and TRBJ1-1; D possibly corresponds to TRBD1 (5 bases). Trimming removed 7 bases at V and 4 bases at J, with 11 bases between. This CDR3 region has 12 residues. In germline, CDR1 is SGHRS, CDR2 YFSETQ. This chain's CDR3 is CASSGRGTEAFF. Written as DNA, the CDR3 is TGCGCCAGCTCTGGTAGGGGCACTGAAGCTTTCTTT.

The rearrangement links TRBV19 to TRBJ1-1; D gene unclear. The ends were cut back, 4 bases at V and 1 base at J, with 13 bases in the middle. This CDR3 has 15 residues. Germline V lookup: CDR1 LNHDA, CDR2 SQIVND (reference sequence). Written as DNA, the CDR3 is TGTGCCAGTAGTAGGGCGACAAGATCGAACACTGAAGCTTTCTTT. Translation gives CASSRATRSNTEAFF.

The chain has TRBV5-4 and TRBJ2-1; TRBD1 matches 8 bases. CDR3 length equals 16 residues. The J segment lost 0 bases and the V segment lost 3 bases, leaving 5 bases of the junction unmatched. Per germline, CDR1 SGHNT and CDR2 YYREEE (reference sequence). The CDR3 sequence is CASSWETGASYNEQFF. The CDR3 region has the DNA TGTGCCAGCAGCTGGGAGACAGGGGCCTCCTACAATGAGCAGTTCTTC.

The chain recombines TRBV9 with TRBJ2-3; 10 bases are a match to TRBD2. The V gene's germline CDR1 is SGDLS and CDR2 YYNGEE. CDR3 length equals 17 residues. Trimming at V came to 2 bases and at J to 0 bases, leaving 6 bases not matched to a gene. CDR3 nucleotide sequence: TGTGCCAGCAGCGTCAATAGCGGGGGGCTCAGCACAGATACGCAGTATTTT. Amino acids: CASSVNSGGLSTDTQYF.

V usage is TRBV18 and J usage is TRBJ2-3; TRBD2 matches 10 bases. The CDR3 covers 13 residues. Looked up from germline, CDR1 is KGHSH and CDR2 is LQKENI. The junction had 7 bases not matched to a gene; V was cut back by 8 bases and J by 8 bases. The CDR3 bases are TGTGCCAGCCCCCCGGCTAGCGGGGGTACGCAGTATTTT. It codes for CASPPASGGTQYF.

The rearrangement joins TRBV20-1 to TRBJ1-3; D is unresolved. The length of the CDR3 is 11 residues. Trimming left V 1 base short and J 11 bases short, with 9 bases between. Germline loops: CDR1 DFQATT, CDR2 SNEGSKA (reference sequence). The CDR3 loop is CSARGEMSIYF. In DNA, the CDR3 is TGCAGTGCTAGAGGGGAGATGTCCATATATTTT.

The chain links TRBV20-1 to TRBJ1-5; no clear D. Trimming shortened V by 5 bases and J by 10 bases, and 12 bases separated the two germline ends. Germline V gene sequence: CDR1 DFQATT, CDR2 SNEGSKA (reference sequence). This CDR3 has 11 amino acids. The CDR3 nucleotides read TGCAGTGCTCACATATCAGGTCCCCAGCATTTT. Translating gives CSAHISGPQHF.

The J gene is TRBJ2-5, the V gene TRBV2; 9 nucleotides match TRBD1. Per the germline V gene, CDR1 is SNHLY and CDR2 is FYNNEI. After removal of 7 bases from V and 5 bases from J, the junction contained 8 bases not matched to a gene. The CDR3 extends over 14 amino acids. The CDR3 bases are TGTGCCAGCACGGGACAGGGAAACTGGGAGACCCAGTACTTC. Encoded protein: CASTGQGNWETQYF.

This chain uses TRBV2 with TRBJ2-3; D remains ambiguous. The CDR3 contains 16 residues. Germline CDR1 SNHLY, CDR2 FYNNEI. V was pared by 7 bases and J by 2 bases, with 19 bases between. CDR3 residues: CASTTVSPHFTDTQYF. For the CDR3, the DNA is TGTGCCAGCACCACGGTGTCTCCCCACTTCACAGATACGCAGTATTTT.

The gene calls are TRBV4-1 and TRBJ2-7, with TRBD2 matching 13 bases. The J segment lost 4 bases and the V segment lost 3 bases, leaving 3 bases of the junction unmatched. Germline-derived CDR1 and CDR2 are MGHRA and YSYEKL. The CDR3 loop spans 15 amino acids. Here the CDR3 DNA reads TGCGCCAGCAGCCAGGGACTAGCGGGAATGTACGAGCAGTACTTC. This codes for CASSQGLAGMYEQYF.

CDR3 sequence: CASKRDGEMNQPQHF. CDR3 DNA sequence: TGTGCCAGCAAGCGGGACGGTGAAATGAATCAGCCCCAGCATTTT. The V call is TRBV2, the J call TRBJ1-5, with D possibly TRBD1 on 5 matching bases. Germline values: CDR1 SNHLY, CDR2 FYNNEI. The V end lost 7 bases, the J end lost 4 bases, and 17 bases lay between the germline ends. The CDR3 is 15 residues long.

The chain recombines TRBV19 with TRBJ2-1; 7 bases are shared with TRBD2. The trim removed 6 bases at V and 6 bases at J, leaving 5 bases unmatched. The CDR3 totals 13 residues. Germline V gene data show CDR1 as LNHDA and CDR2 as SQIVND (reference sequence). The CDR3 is CASSLTSVNEQFF. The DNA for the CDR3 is TGTGCCAGTAGCCTTACTAGCGTCAATGAGCAGTTCTTC.

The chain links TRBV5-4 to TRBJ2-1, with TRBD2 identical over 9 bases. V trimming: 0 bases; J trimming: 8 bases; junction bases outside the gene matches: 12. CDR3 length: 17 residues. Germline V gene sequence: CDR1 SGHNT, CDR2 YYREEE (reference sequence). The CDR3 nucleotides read TGTGCCAGCAGCTTGGACTTTGGGGTAGCGGGAGACGATGAGCAGTTCTTC. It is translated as CASSLDFGVAGDDEQFF.

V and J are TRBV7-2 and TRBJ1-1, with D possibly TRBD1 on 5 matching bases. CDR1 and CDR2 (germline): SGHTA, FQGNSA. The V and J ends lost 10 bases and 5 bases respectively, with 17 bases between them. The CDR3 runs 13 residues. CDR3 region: CATSKNGATEAFF. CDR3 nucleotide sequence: TGTGCCACCTCCAAAAATGGGGCGACTGAAGCTTTCTTT. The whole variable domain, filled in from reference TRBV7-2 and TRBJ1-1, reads GAGVSQSPSNKVTEKGKDVELRCDPISGHTALYWYRQSLGQGLEFLIYFQGNSAPDKSGLPSDRFSAERTGGSVSTLTIQRTQQEDSAVYLCATSKNGATEAFFGQGTRLTVV.

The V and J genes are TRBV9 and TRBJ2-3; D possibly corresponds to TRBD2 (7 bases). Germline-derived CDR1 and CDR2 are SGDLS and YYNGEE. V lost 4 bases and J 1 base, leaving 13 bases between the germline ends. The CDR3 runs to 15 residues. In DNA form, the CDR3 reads TGTGCCAGCAGCCGAGGGGGGGCGCGCACAGATACGCAGTATTTT. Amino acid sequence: CASSRGGARTDTQYF. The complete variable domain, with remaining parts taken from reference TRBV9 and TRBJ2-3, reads DSGVTQTPKHLITATGQRVTLRCSPRSGDLSVYWYQQSLDQGLQFLIQYYNGEERAKGNILERFSAQQFPDLHSELNLSSLELGDSALYFCASSRGGARTDTQYFGPGTRLTVL.

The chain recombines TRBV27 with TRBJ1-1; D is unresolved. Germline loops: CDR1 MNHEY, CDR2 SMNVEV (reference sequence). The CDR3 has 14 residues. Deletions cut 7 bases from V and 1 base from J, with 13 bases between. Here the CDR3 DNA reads TGTGCCAGCACCCAACGCCGGGAGAACACTGAAGCTTTCTTT. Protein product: CASTQRRENTEAFF.

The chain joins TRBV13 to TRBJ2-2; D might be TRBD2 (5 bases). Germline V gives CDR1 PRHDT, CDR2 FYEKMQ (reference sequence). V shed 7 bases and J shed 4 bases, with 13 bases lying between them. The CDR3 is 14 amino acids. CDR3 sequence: CASTTGRGTGELFF. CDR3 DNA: TGTGCCAGCACCACGGGCCGGGGCACCGGGGAGCTGTTTTTT.

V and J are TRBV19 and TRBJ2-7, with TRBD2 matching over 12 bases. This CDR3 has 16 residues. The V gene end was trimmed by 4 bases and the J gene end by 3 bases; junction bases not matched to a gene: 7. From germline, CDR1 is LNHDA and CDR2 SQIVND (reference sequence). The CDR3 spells CASSRGTSGPHYEQYF. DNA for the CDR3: TGTGCCAGTAGTAGGGGGACTAGCGGGCCCCACTACGAGCAGTACTTC.

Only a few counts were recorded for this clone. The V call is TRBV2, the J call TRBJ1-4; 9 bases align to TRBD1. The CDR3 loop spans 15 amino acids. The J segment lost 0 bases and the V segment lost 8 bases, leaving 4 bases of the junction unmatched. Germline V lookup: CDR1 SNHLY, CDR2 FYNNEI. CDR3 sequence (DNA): TGTGCCAGCGGCCGGGACAGGGCAACTAATGAAAAACTGTTTTTT. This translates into CASGRDRATNEKLFF.

The CDR3 sequence: CASTRPGTAGNTIYF. The CDR3 region has the DNA TGTGCCAGCACTCGCCCCGGGACAGCTGGAAACACCATATATTTT. The chain links TRBV28 to TRBJ1-3, with 7 bases identical to TRBD1. CDR1 and CDR2 from the germline V gene are MDHEN and SYDVKM. Germline trimming cut 7 bases from V and 2 bases from J; bases unmatched to any gene: 8. The CDR3 consists of 15 residues.

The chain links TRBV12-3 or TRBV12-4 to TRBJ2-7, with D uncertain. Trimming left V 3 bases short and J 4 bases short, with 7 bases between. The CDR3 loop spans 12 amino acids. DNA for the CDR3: TGTGCCAGCAGTTTGAGGCGGTACGAGCAGTACTTC. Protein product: CASSLRRYEQYF.

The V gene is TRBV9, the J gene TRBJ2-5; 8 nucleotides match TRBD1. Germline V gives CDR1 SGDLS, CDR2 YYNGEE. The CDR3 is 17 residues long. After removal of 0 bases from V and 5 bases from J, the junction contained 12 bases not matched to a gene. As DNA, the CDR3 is TGTGCCAGCAGCGTAGGGGTCTTTGGGACAGGAATGGAGACCCAGTACTTC. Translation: CASSVGVFGTGMETQYF. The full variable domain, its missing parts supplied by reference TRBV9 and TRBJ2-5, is DSGVTQTPKHLITATGQRVTLRCSPRSGDLSVYWYQQSLDQGLQFLIQYYNGEERAKGNILERFSAQQFPDLHSELNLSSLELGDSALYFCASSVGVFGTGMETQYFGPGTRLLVL.

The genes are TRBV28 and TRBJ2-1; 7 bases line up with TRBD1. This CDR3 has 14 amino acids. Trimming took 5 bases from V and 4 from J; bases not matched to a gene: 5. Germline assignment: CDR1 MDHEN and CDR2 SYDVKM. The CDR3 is CASSRTGQYNEQFF. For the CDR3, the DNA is TGTGCCAGCAGTAGGACAGGACAATACAATGAGCAGTTCTTC.

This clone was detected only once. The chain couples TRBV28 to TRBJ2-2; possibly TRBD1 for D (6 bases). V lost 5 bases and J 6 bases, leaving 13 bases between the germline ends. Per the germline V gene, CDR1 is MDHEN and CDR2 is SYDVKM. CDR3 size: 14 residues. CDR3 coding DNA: TGTGCCAGCAGTGGAACAGGGTCGTCCGGGGAGCTGTTTTTT. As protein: CASSGTGSSGELFF.